The clone carrying this T cell receptor beta chain was seen a few times. Isolation yielded PBMCs, at least 7 million per sample, in every case. Trimming cost V 2 bases and J 3 bases, with 7 bases left between them. The CDR3 has 13 amino acids. These data belong to a study of blood T cells in healthy people across ages. Through a sample-barcoded 5' primer and a J-beta primer mix, a second PCR was run for roughly 6 to 12 cycles. A single record per CDR3 protein comes from TCRdb applying MiXCR to the 5' RACE reads. In the table there are around 1,500,000 distinct CDR3 sequences, 28% of which are singletons.

J is TRBJ2-5 and V is TRBV12-3 or TRBV12-4; D gene ambiguous. Sequencing input: blood. This clonotype originated in a woman in her 30s in good health. CDR3 loop: CASSLPPKETQYF. In DNA, the CDR3 is TGTGCCAGCAGTTTACCTCCCAAAGAGACCCAGTACTTC.